This T cell receptor (beta chain) is drawn from a study of CXCR3-negative and CXCR3-positive naive CD8 T cells. Germline CDR1 SQVTM, CDR2 ANQGSEA. The CDR3 length is 15 residues. General study points: More hydrophobic TRB CDR3s were found in CXCR3-positive naive cells than in CXCR3-negative naive cells. CXCR3-negative and CXCR3-positive naive cells shared comparable TRBV-TRBJ usage, but memory cells did not.

A word on this clonotype: Its specificity is unknown.

UMI-labeled 5' RACE yielded the TRB cDNA libraries. Each CDR3 protein gets one entry in TCRdb, which reprocessed the 5' RACE reads and gives no DNA. The listing records approximately 89,000 distinct CDR3 sequences. Naive CD8+ T cells showed CD45RO-CCR7+CD27+CD95-. The rearrangement joins TRBV29-1 to TRBJ2-1; TCRdb lists TRBD1, though no DNA is available to test this call. The clonotype originates from a human donor in good health. Some clones in this sample may be carry-over from other donors' samples. Sample: naive CXCR3+ CD8+ T cells from blood. The subset: CD45RO-CCR7+CD27+CD95- naive CD8+ T cells expressing CXCR3 (TNR3+). The CDR3 protein is CSVEPGTGVGNEQFF.